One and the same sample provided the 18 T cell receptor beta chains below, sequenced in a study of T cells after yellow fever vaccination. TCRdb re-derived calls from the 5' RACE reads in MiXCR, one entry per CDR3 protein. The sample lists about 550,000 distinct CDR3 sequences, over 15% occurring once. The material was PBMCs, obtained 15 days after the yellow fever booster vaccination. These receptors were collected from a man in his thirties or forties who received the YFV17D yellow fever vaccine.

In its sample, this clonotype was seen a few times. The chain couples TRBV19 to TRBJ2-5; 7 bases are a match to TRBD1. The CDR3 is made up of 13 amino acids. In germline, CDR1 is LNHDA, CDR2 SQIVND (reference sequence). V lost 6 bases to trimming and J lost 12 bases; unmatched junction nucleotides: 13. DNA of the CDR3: TGTGCCAGTAGCACCCTCGATGGGACAGACAAGTACTTC. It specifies CASSTLDGTDKYF.

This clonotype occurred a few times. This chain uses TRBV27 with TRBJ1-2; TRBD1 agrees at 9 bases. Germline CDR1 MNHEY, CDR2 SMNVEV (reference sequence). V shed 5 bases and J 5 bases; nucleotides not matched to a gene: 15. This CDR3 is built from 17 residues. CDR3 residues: CASSHQPPDRGIYGYTF. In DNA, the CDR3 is TGTGCCAGCAGTCACCAACCTCCCGACAGGGGGATATATGGCTACACCTTC.

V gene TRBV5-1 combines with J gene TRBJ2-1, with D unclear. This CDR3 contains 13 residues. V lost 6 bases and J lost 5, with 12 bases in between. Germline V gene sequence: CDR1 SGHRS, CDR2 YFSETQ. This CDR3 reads CASKVGMDNEQFF. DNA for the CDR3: TGCGCCAGCAAGGTAGGCATGGACAATGAGCAGTTCTTC.

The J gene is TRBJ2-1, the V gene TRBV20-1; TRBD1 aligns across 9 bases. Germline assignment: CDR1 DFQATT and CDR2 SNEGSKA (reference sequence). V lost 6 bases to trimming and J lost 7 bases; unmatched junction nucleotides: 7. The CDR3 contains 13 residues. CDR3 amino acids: CSALGQGWNEQFF. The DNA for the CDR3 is TGCAGTGCCCTGGGACAGGGCTGGAATGAGCAGTTCTTC.

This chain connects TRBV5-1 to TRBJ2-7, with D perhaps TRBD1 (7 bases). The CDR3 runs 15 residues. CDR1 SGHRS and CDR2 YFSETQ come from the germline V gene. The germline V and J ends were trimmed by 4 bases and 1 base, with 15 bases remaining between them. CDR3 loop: CASSNQGGTSYEQYF. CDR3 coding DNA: TGCGCCAGCAGCAATCAGGGGGGAACGTCCTACGAGCAGTACTTC.

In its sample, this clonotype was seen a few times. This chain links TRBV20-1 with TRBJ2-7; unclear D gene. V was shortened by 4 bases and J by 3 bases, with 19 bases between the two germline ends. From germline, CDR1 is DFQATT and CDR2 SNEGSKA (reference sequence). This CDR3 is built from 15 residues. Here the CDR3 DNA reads TGCAGTGCTACCCCCCCCAACTGGTTGGGCTACGAGCAGTACTTC. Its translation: CSATPPNWLGYEQYF.

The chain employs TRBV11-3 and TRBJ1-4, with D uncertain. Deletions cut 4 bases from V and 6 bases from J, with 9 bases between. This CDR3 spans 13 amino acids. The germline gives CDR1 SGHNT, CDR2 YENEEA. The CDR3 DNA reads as TGTGCCAGCAGCTCGAGGGTCTATGAAAAACTGTTTTTT. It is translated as CASSSRVYEKLFF.

The chain's CDR3 is CASSLVAGTTGELFF. Written as DNA, the CDR3 is TGTGCCAGCAGTTTAGTGGCAGGGACCACCGGGGAGCTGTTTTTT. This chain connects TRBV12-3 or TRBV12-4 to TRBJ2-2, with D perhaps being TRBD1 or TRBD2 (5 bases each). V shed 1 base and J shed 4 bases, with 10 bases lying between them. The CDR3 runs to 15 residues.

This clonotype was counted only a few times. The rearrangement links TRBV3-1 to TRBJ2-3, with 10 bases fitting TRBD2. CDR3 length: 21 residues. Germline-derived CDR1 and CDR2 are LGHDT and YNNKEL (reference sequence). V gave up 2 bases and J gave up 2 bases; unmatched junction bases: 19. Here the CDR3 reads CASSQRARGASGRRDTDTQYF. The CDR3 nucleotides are TGTGCCAGCAGCCAAAGGGCTAGAGGCGCTAGCGGGAGACGGGACACAGATACGCAGTATTTT.

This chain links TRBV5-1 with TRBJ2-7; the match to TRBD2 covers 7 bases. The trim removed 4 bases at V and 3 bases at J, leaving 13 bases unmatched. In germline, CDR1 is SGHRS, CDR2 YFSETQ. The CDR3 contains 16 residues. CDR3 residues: CASSPQGGALSYEQYF. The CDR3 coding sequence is TGCGCCAGCAGCCCCCAGGGAGGGGCGCTAAGCTACGAGCAGTACTTC.

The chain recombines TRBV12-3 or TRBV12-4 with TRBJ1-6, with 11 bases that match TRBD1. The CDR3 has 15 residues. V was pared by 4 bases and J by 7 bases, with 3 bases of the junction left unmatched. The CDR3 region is CASSWTGGANSPLHF. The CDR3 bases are TGTGCCAGCAGTTGGACAGGGGGCGCGAATTCACCCCTCCACTTT.

The CDR3, as DNA: TGTGCCAGTAGCCCAGAGGGCCGTAATGAGCAGTTCTTC. Its translation: CASSPEGRNEQFF. This sequence joins TRBV19 and TRBJ2-1, with D maybe TRBD2 (5 bases). V was trimmed by 6 bases and J by 7 bases, leaving 13 bases between them. The germline V gene encodes CDR1 LNHDA and CDR2 SQIVND (reference sequence). The CDR3 is 13 residues long.

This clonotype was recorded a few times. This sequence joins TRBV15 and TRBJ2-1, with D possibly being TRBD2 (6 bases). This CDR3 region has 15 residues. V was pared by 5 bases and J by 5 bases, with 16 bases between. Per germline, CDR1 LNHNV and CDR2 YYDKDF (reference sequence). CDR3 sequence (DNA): TGTGCCACCAGCTCGATGCGGGGCGGTAACAATGAGCAGTTCTTC. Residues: CATSSMRGGNNEQFF.

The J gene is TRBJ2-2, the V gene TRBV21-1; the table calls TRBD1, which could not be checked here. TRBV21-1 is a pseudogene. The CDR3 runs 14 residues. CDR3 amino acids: CASSKQGDTGELFF. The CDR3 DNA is TGTGCCAGCAGCAAACAGGGGGATACCGGGGAGCTGTTTTTT.

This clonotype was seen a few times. The CDR3 loop is CASSLGTGSTQYF. In DNA form, the CDR3 reads TGTGCCAGCAGCTTGGGGACAGGCTCCACCCAGTACTTC. V usage is TRBV7-2 and J usage is TRBJ2-5; 8 nucleotides align to TRBD1. With V trimmed by 3 bases and J by 8 bases, 5 bases remained unmatched. Germline lookup yields CDR1 SGHTA and CDR2 FQGNSA. This CDR3 has 13 residues. Full variable domain (outside the CDR3, taken from reference TRBV7-2 and TRBJ2-5): GAGVSQSPSNKVTEKGKDVELRCDPISGHTALYWYRQSLGQGLEFLIYFQGNSAPDKSGLPSDRFSAERTGGSVSTLTIQRTQQEDSAVYLCASSLGTGSTQYFGPGTRLLVL.

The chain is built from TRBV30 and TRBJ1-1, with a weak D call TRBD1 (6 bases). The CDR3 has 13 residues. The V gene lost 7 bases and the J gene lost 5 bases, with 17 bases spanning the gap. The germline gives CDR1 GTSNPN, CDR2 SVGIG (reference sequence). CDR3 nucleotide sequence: TGTGCCTTTGGTGGCAGGGGACGTACTGAAGCTTTCTTT. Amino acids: CAFGGRGRTEAFF.

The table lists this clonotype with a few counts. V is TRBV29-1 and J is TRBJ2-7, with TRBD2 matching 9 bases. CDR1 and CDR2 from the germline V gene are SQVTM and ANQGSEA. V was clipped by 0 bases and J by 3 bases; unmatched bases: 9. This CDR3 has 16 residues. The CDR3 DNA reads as TGCAGCGTTGAAGATCAGGGAGCGGGAGGACTCTACGAGCAGTACTTC. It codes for CSVEDQGAGGLYEQYF.

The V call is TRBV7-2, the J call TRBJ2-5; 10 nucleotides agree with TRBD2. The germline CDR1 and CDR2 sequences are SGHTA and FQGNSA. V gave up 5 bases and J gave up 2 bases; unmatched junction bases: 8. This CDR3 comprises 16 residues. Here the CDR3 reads CASSRASGSGQETQYF. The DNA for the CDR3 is TGTGCCAGCAGCAGGGCTAGCGGGAGTGGACAAGAGACCCAGTACTTC.